This section outlines one T cell receptor beta chain sequence together with its context. CDR1 is LGHNA and CDR2 is YNFKEQ in the germline V gene. V dropped 0 bases and J dropped 8; count of bases not matched to a gene: 8. CDR3 size: 15 residues. The sample comes from a study of blood T cell repertoires in COVID-19. The overall study: Whether acute or convalescent, the COVID-19 samples came from the United States, Italy and Spain. Sources were T cells, B-cell-depleted T cells, or PBMCs; the material itself was cDNA or gDNA.

Sequencing was performed with immunoSEQ multiplex PCR; in TCRdb, only in-frame clones are kept and a portion is missing. The data hold more than 85,000 clones, with nearly 90% observed a single time. This TCR derives from a man aged 45-60 years with active COVID-19. Input material: peripheral blood. The V and J genes are TRBV4-2 and TRBJ1-2; 8 bases fit TRBD1. CDR3 sequence: CASSQEEQGVGGYTF. CDR3 DNA sequence: TGTGCCAGCAGCCAAGAGGAACAGGGGGTGGGGGGCTACACCTTC.